Presented here are 29 T cell receptor beta chains from one specimen sequenced in a study of T cells in women clearing cervical HPV infection. This table comes from immunoSEQ multiplex PCR, and its TCRdb copy is limited to in-frame clones, with some not included. This table lists about 28,000 clones. The sequencing sample was made of blood buffy coat. The source of these receptors is a woman between 18 and 70 years old with a cervical HPV16 infection that either progressed to CIN3+ or cleared (not recorded which).

As to this clone: The read halts 3 residues ahead of the CDR3 end, with the missing end drawn from the germline J gene. The genes are TRBV6-2 or TRBV6-3 and TRBJ2-5; 8 positions agree with TRBD1. The CDR3 is 15 amino acids. Trimming took 3 bases from V and 1 from J; bases not matched to a gene: 4. Germline V lookup: CDR1 MNHEY, CDR2 SVGEGT. The CDR3 here is CASSYQGAGQETQYF. The CDR3 DNA, read in part, is TGTGCCAGCAGTTATCAGGGGGCGGGCCAAGAGACC.

Worth noting for this clone: The CDR3 end falls 3 residues outside the read, so it is completed with the germline J gene. The chain is built from TRBV5-6 and TRBJ1-5, with a tentative D call TRBD1 (5 bases). CDR3 length: 13 residues. Germline V gene lookup returns CDR1 SGHDT and CDR2 YYEEEE. Trimming left V 5 bases short and J 9 bases short, with 15 bases between. This CDR3 reads CASSRVGVRPQHF. The DNA read from the CDR3 is TGTGCCAGCAGTCGGGTAGGGGTGAGGCCC.

About this clone: The junction does not match germline at one end; this may be a read error. Sequencing ends 3 residues short of the CDR3 end; the germline J gene provides the rest. V usage is TRBV4-2 and J usage is TRBJ2-7, with unresolved D. Germline lookup yields CDR1 LGHNA and CDR2 YNFKEQ. This CDR3 spans 15 amino acids. This chain's CDR3 is CASSQERHPGYEQYF. CDR3 DNA, as far as it was read: TGCGCCAGCAGCCAAGAGAGGCATCCCGGGTACGAG.

Turning to this clone: Read coverage stops 3 residues before the CDR3 terminus; the germline J gene supplies the remainder. V is TRBV30 and J is TRBJ2-5; 9 positions agree with TRBD1. The CDR3 is 14 residues long. Trimming at V came to 2 bases and at J to 2 bases, leaving 3 bases not matched to a gene. Germline values: CDR1 GTSNPN, CDR2 SVGIG (reference sequence). The chain's CDR3 is CAWSTGQGQETQYF. Incomplete CDR3 DNA: TGTGCCTGGAGTACTGGACAGGGGCAAGAGACC.

Comments on this clone: The read ends 3 residues shy of where the CDR3 ends; the end is completed using the germline J gene. J is TRBJ2-3 and V is TRBV7-8; the match to TRBD2 covers 7 bases. CDR1 and CDR2 from the germline V gene are SGHVS and FQNEAQ. The CDR3 length is 16 residues. V shed 2 bases, J shed 4 bases, and the junction held 9 bases outside the gene matches. CDR3 bases read: TGTGCCAGCAGCTTAAGTCGACTAGCCCAATCAGATACG. It is translated as CASSLSRLAQSDT. The complete CDR3 reads CASSLSRLAQSDTQYF.

As regards this clone: The read stops 3 residues short of the end of the CDR3; the missing end is completed from the germline J gene. The J gene is TRBJ1-2, the V gene TRBV7-8; 7 bases agree with TRBD1. This CDR3 has 14 amino acids. Germline CDR1 and CDR2: SGHVS and FQNEAQ. Trimming removed 4 bases from V and 5 bases from J; junction bases left unmatched: 7. The DNA read from the CDR3 is TGTGCCAGCAGCTCTGACAGGGTCTCTTATGGC. Translation: CASSSDRVSYG. In full, the CDR3 reads CASSSDRVSYGYTF.

A remark on this clone: Relative to the germline gene, one junction end is altered; a read error may explain this. The read stops 3 residues short of the end of the CDR3; the missing end is completed from the germline J gene. The identical CDR3 is also encoded by other nucleotide sequences in the sample. V gene TRBV7-2 combines with J gene TRBJ1-3; D unclear. The CDR3 covers 13 residues. The germline V gene encodes CDR1 SGHTA and CDR2 FQGNSA. CDR3 residues: CASSYGSGNTIYF. The part of the CDR3 DNA that was read is TGTGCCAGCAGCTACGGGTCTGGAAACACG. The variable domain in full, with the rest retrieved from reference TRBV7-2 and TRBJ1-3, is GAGVSQSPSNKVTEKGKDVELRCDPISGHTALYWYRQSLGQGLEFLIYFQGNSAPDKSGLPSDRFSAERTGGSVSTLTIQRTQQEDSAVYLCASSYGSGNTIYFGEGSWLTVV.

By frequency, this clone registers medium-sized. The CDR3 goes on 3 residues after the read ends, and that part is filled in from the germline J gene. V and J are TRBV20-1 and TRBJ2-3; 7 nucleotides align to TRBD2. The CDR3 spans 15 residues. The junction had 6 bases not matched to a gene; V was cut back by 0 bases and J by 3 bases. The germline gives CDR1 DFQATT, CDR2 SNEGSKA (reference sequence). CDR3 region: CSARDAGVSTDTQYF. The covered CDR3 bases are TGCAGTGCTAGAGACGCGGGAGTGTCAACAGATACG.

As concerns this clone: The CDR3 goes on 3 residues after the read ends, and that part is filled in from the germline J gene. The V gene is TRBV23-1, the J gene TRBJ1-1; 12 positions match TRBD1. TRBV23-1 is annotated as an ORF whose role is uncertain. The J segment lost 1 base and the V segment lost 4 bases, leaving 13 bases of the junction unmatched. The CDR3 length is 19 residues. The covered CDR3 bases are TGCGCCAGCAGTCTCTTATCCCGGGGACAGGGGGCTCCGAACACTGAA. Amino acid sequence: CASSLLSRGQGAPNTE. The complete CDR3 sequence is CASSLLSRGQGAPNTEAFF.

On this clone: Read sequence stops 3 residues before the CDR3 end, and the germline J gene provides the missing end. The chain carries TRBV30 and TRBJ1-2; TRBD1 might be the D (6 bases). CDR1 GTSNPN and CDR2 SVGIG come from the germline V gene (reference sequence). This CDR3 contains 15 residues. The CDR3: CAWSSWTADQNDYTF. The CDR3 bases that were read are TGTGCCTGGAGTTCATGGACAGCGGACCAGAACGAC.

A note on this clone: The CDR3 end lies 3 residues beyond the end of the read and is filled in from the germline J gene. V gene TRBV19 combines with J gene TRBJ2-2; TRBD1 matches 7 bases. The CDR3 runs to 20 residues. The germline gives CDR1 LNHDA, CDR2 SQIVND (reference sequence). The V segment lost 8 bases and the J segment 2 bases; nucleotides outside the gene matches: 23. CDR3 DNA (partial): TGTGCCAGTCAGCGACAACCGAGGGAACAGGGGACAACCAACACCGGGGAG. It yields the protein CASQRQPREQGTTNTGE. The whole CDR3 protein reads CASQRQPREQGTTNTGELFF.

A remark on this clone: The read terminates 3 residues ahead of where the CDR3 ends, so the germline J gene completes it. V usage is TRBV5-1 and J usage is TRBJ2-1; D ambiguous. V dropped 0 bases and J dropped 1 base, with 8 bases sitting between them. The CDR3 totals 15 residues. Germline CDR1 SGHRS, CDR2 YFSETQ. This CDR3 is CASSLVPGSYNEQFF. The part of the CDR3 DNA that was read is TGCGCCAGCAGCTTGGTTCCGGGTTCCTACAATGAG. The whole variable domain, filled in from reference TRBV5-1 and TRBJ2-1, reads KAGVTQTPRYLIKTRGQQVTLSCSPISGHRSVSWYQQTPGQGLQFLFEYFSETQRNKGNFPGRFSGRQFSNSRSEMNVSTLELGDSALYLCASSLVPGSYNEQFFGPGTRLTVL.

Comment on this clone: The CDR3 end falls 3 residues outside the read, so it is completed with the germline J gene. V and J are TRBV20-1 and TRBJ2-5; a weak D match, TRBD2 (5 bases). The V gene lost 0 bases and the J gene lost 1 base, with 6 bases spanning the gap. From germline, CDR1 is DFQATT and CDR2 SNEGSKA (reference sequence). This CDR3 has 13 residues. The DNA read from the CDR3 is TGCAGTGCTAGAGAACTAGGCCAAGAGACC. The encoded protein is CSARELGQET. The entire CDR3 sequence reads CSARELGQETQYF.

To note about this clone: From the germline J gene comes the end of the CDR3, since the read stops 3 residues before it. This rearrangement joins TRBV6-2 or TRBV6-3 to TRBJ2-3; 7 nucleotides line up with TRBD2. The CDR3 is 13 amino acids. Germline-derived CDR1 and CDR2 are MNHEY and SVGEGT. Incomplete CDR3 DNA: TGTGCCAGCAGTTTGACTAGCTTGGGGACG. The encoded protein is CASSLTSLGT. The whole CDR3 sequence is CASSLTSLGTQYF.

With respect to this clone: The read comes to an end 3 residues before the CDR3 does, leaving the germline J gene to fill in the end. The rearrangement uses TRBV27 and TRBJ1-5; 8 nucleotides align to TRBD1. The germline V gene has CDR1 MNHEY and CDR2 SMNVEV (reference sequence). J was trimmed by 7 bases and V by 5 bases; bases with no gene match: 10. CDR3 length equals 15 residues. This CDR3 reads CASSPRHRGLQPQHF. The CDR3 bases that were read are TGTGCCAGCAGTCCACGCCACAGGGGGTTGCAGCCC.

About this clone itself: The read stops 3 residues short of the end of the CDR3; the missing end is completed from the germline J gene. The rearrangement uses TRBV7-6 and TRBJ2-5, with a tentative D call TRBD2 (5 bases). V lost 3 bases, J lost 7 bases, and 9 bases lay in between. The CDR3 extends over 12 amino acids. Germline V gene data show CDR1 as SGHVS and CDR2 as FNYEAQ. CDR3 residues: CASSFKEGTQYF. CDR3 bases read: TGTGCCAGCAGCTTTAAAGAGGGGACC. The whole variable domain, remainder taken from reference TRBV7-6 and TRBJ2-5, is GAGVSQSPRYKVTKRGQDVALRCDPISGHVSLYWYRQALGQGPEFLTYFNYEAQQDKSGLPNDRFSAERPEGSISTLTIQRTEQRDSAMYRCASSFKEGTQYFGPGTRLLVL.

Comment on this clone: From the germline J gene comes the end of the CDR3, since the read stops 3 residues before it. V and J are TRBV20-1 and TRBJ1-6, with 9 bases matching TRBD1. CDR3 length equals 15 residues. Germline CDR1 and CDR2: DFQATT and SNEGSKA (reference sequence). The V segment lost 2 bases and the J segment 6 bases; nucleotides outside the gene matches: 5. The part of the CDR3 DNA that was read is TGCAGTGCTAGACCCCGGGACAGGGCTAATTCACCC. Translated: CSARPRDRANSP. The whole CDR3 reads CSARPRDRANSPLHF.

Remarks on this clone: The read terminates 3 residues ahead of where the CDR3 ends, so the germline J gene completes it. The chain is built from TRBV7-3 and TRBJ2-3; TRBD2 aligns across 11 bases. Germline trimming cut 4 bases from V and 3 bases from J; bases unmatched to any gene: 3. CDR1 is SGHTA and CDR2 is FQGTGA in the germline V gene. The CDR3 totals 15 residues. This CDR3 reads CASSSTSGRTDTQYF. Incomplete CDR3 DNA: TGTGCCAGCAGCTCTACTAGCGGGAGAACAGATACG. Variable domain in full (rest from reference TRBV7-3 and TRBJ2-3): GAGVSQTPSNKVTEKGKYVELRCDPISGHTALYWYRQSLGQGPEFLIYFQGTGAADDSGLPNDRFFAVRPEGSVSTLKIQRTERGDSAVYLCASSSTSGRTDTQYFGPGTRLTVL.

About this clone: The CDR3 end is not reached by the read, which stops 3 residues before it; the germline J gene fills it in. This chain uses TRBV12-3 or TRBV12-4 with TRBJ2-3; D perhaps matches TRBD2 (6 bases). The CDR3 is made up of 15 amino acids. The CDR3 spells CASSFPAGPQETQYF. CDR3 DNA, as far as it was read: TGTGCCAGCAGTTTCCCCGCGGGGCCCCAAGAGACG.

In the case of this clone: The sequence runs out 3 residues before the end of the CDR3; the remainder is reconstructed from the germline J gene. The genes are TRBV19 and TRBJ2-1; D uncertain. Germline CDR1 and CDR2: LNHDA and SQIVND (reference sequence). Trimming shortened V by 7 bases and J by 4 bases, and 17 bases separated the two germline ends. The CDR3 loop spans 15 amino acids. CDR3 DNA (partial): TGTGCCAGTACCCTTAGGGCTACCGTATACAATGAG. Protein product: CASTLRATVYNE. In full, the CDR3 is CASTLRATVYNEQFF. Full variable domain (remainder filled in from reference TRBV19 and TRBJ2-1): DGGITQSPKYLFRKEGQNVTLSCEQNLNHDAMYWYRQDPGQGLRLIYYSQIVNDFQKGDIAEGYSVSREKKESFPLTVTSAQKNPTAFYLCASTLRATVYNEQFFGPGTRLTVL.

Of note for this clone: The read falls 3 residues short of the CDR3 end, and the missing part is taken from the germline J gene. The J gene is TRBJ1-2, the V gene TRBV7-3; D not resolved. Trimming took off 4 bases at V and 7 bases at J, with 13 bases between the two ends. The CDR3 sequence is 13 residues long. Germline V gives CDR1 SGHTA, CDR2 FQGTGA. This chain's CDR3 is CASSSRPTGGYTF. Incomplete CDR3 DNA: TGTGCCAGCAGCTCCCGACCGACGGGTGGC.

CDR3 DNA, as far as it was read: TGTGCCAGCAGCTTGGGCTTACAATTGTACGGTGAC. Its protein is CASSLGLQLYGD. In full, the CDR3 is CASSLGLQLYGDYTF. The chain is built from TRBV7-6 and TRBJ1-2; the D is unclear. The missing CDR3 end, 3 residues past where the read stops, is filled in from the germline J gene. Per germline, CDR1 SGHVS and CDR2 FNYEAQ. This CDR3 spans 15 amino acids.

As to this clone: The sequenced fragment ends 3 residues before the CDR3 boundary, so the rest is inferred from the germline J gene. The rearrangement links TRBV19 to TRBJ1-5; 9 bases match TRBD1. Germline V gene sequence: CDR1 LNHDA, CDR2 SQIVND (reference sequence). CDR3 length: 15 amino acids. The V segment lost 7 bases and the J segment 6 bases; nucleotides outside the gene matches: 10. This CDR3 reads CASTGGTGWFQPQHF. The sequenced part of the CDR3 DNA is TGTGCCAGTACCGGAGGGACAGGGTGGTTTCAGCCC.

Details on this clone: Sequencing ends 3 residues short of the CDR3 end; the germline J gene provides the rest. The chain carries TRBV7-3 and TRBJ2-3, with 8 nucleotides matching TRBD1. The CDR3 runs 13 residues. Germline V CDR1 and CDR2: SGHTA, FQGTGA. CDR3 DNA (partial): TGTGCCAGCAGCATGGACAGGGAAGAGACG. Residues: CASSMDREET. The whole CDR3 protein is CASSMDREETQYF. Together with reference TRBV7-3 and TRBJ2-3, the CDR3 gives the full variable domain: GAGVSQTPSNKVTEKGKYVELRCDPISGHTALYWYRQSLGQGPEFLIYFQGTGAADDSGLPNDRFFAVRPEGSVSTLKIQRTERGDSAVYLCASSMDREETQYFGPGTRLTVL.

The CDR3 spells CASSPGQGISYEQYF. Incomplete CDR3 DNA: TGTGCCAGCAGTCCGGGACAGGGAATAAGTTACGAG. The chain carries TRBV11-2 and TRBJ2-7; 9 bases fit TRBD1. The read falls 3 residues short of the CDR3 end, and the missing part is taken from the germline J gene. The V gene end was trimmed by 6 bases and the J gene end by 4 bases; junction bases not matched to a gene: 10. CDR1 is SGHAT and CDR2 is FQNNGV in the germline V gene. The CDR3 contains 15 residues.

Of note for this clone: The read stops 3 residues short of the end of the CDR3; the missing end is completed from the germline J gene. The chain links TRBV20-1 to TRBJ1-5; 8 bases map to TRBD1. From germline, CDR1 is DFQATT and CDR2 SNEGSKA (reference sequence). V lost 5 bases and J lost 4; bases outside the gene matches: 4. The CDR3 spans 13 residues. The CDR3 sequence: CSAGTGGNQPQHF. Partial CDR3 DNA: TGCAGTGCTGGGACAGGAGGGAATCAGCCC.

On this clone: Sequencing ends 3 residues short of the CDR3 end; the germline J gene provides the rest. The rearrangement joins TRBV19 to TRBJ1-2; no firm D call. This CDR3 has 15 amino acids. Germline V gene data show CDR1 as LNHDA and CDR2 as SQIVND (reference sequence). CDR3 DNA, as far as it was read: TGTGCCAGTAGTAGGACTAGCGGGAAAAAAAACGAC. It is translated as CASSRTSGKKND. The whole CDR3 reads CASSRTSGKKNDYTF. The full variable domain, rest sourced from reference TRBV19 and TRBJ1-2, is DGGITQSPKYLFRKEGQNVTLSCEQNLNHDAMYWYRQDPGQGLRLIYYSQIVNDFQKGDIAEGYSVSREKKESFPLTVTSAQKNPTAFYLCASSRTSGKKNDYTFGSGTRLTVV.

Points on this clone: The CDR3 end lies 3 residues beyond the end of the read and is filled in from the germline J gene. The rearrangement uses TRBV30 and TRBJ2-4, with 7 nucleotides matching TRBD1. The germline V gene has CDR1 GTSNPN and CDR2 SVGIG (reference sequence). CDR3 length: 15 residues. The CDR3 sequence: CAWSPRDSPNYGQYF. The covered CDR3 bases are TGTGCCTGGAGTCCCCGGGACAGTCCTAACTATGGT. The complete variable domain, with remaining parts taken from reference TRBV30 and TRBJ2-4, reads SQTIHQWPATLVQPVGSPLSLECTVEGTSNPNLYWYRQAAGRGLQLLFYSVGIGQISSEVPQNLSASRPQDRQFILSSKKLLLSDSGFYLCAWSPRDSPNYGQYFGAGTRLSVL.

In the case of this clone: The read stops 3 residues short of the end of the CDR3; the missing end is completed from the germline J gene. V gene TRBV7-2 combines with J gene TRBJ2-3; 9 bases are shared with TRBD2. The CDR3 length is 13 residues. The junction had 7 bases not matched to a gene; V was cut back by 10 bases and J by 5 bases. Germline V gives CDR1 SGHTA, CDR2 FQGNSA. CDR3 sequence reads: CATQREAGDTQYF. The DNA read from the CDR3 is TGTGCCACCCAGCGGGAGGCAGGAGATACG.